This TCR beta chain emerged from a study of blood T cells in healthy people across ages. Then a second PCR, running roughly 7 to 11 cycles, was carried out with a sample-barcoded 5' primer and a J-beta primer mix. TCRdb re-derived calls from the 5' RACE reads in MiXCR, one entry per CDR3 protein. The sample comprises about 500,000 distinct CDR3 sequences, more than 20% of which are singletons, and 8.7% rests with the top ten. This clonotype was found a few times. Per germline, CDR1 LGHNA and CDR2 YSLEER. Trimming took off 0 bases at V and 6 bases at J, with 18 bases between the two ends. The CDR3 extends over 16 amino acids. This sample was also put to use in a study of T cells of mothers and their children. Per that study: For each mother, over 9.5 million TCR beta CDR3 reads were obtained, and for each child, a few million. Inherited differences only slightly affect thymic shaping of TCR recombination output.

V and J are TRBV4-3 and TRBJ2-7; perhaps TRBD2 as D (5 bases). The sequenced sample was blood. The clonotype was recovered from a boy aged 5-17 years in good health. This CDR3 is CASSQEPGRSEGEQYF. As DNA, the CDR3 is TGCGCCAGCAGCCAAGAGCCTGGACGGTCTGAGGGCGAGCAGTACTTC.